Below are 8 T cell receptor beta chains sequenced from a single sample in a study of post-analysis software for immune sequencing data. These receptors' targets are unknown. Regarding the study as a whole: The study found TRBV5-6, TRBV5-1 and TRBV20-1 among several TRBV segments more frequent in patients than controls.

Each TCR beta cDNA library carried unique molecular identifiers. TCRdb reprocessed the PCR reads via MiXCR and lists one record per CDR3 protein. The sample records about 460,000 distinct CDR3 sequences, roughly 45% being singletons. The source material was blood. Receptors originate from a girl aged 10-17 years with multiple sclerosis.

This clonotype was observed a few times. This chain uses TRBV7-9 with TRBJ1-2; D uncertain. The V and J ends lost 3 bases and 7 bases respectively, with 12 bases between them. CDR1 and CDR2 from the germline V gene are SEHNR and FQNEAQ (reference sequence). The CDR3 covers 13 residues. The chain's CDR3 is CASSLDEWGGYTF. CDR3 DNA sequence: TGTGCCAGCAGCTTGGACGAATGGGGTGGCTACACCTTC.

The gene calls are TRBV6-5 and TRBJ2-7; D is uncertain. V lost 0 bases and J lost 0, with 6 bases in between. The CDR3 is made up of 14 amino acids. Germline V gene sequence: CDR1 MNHEY, CDR2 SVGAGI. CDR3 in DNA: TGTGCCAGCAGTTACTCGTACAACTCCTACGAGCAGTACTTC. Protein: CASSYSYNSYEQYF.

The V and J genes are TRBV5-1 and TRBJ2-5; TRBD2 matches at 12 bases. Germline-derived CDR1 and CDR2 are SGHRS and YFSETQ. The CDR3 length is 17 residues. Unmatched junction bases numbered 8, after V lost 3 bases and J lost 2 bases. The CDR3 loop reads CASSSSGTSGPQETQYF. In nucleotides, the CDR3 is TGCGCCAGCAGCTCATCCGGGACTAGCGGGCCGCAAGAGACCCAGTACTTC.

The chain links TRBV18 to TRBJ2-6, with unresolved D. Looked up from germline, CDR1 is KGHSH and CDR2 is LQKENI. Trimming took off 3 bases at V and 2 bases at J, with 5 bases between the two ends. This CDR3 has 14 residues. The chain's CDR3 is CASSPRTGANVLTF. Here the CDR3 DNA reads TGTGCCAGCTCACCGAGGACTGGGGCCAACGTCCTGACTTTC.

This clonotype was recorded many times. The V and J genes are TRBV9 and TRBJ1-1, with 7 bases aligning to TRBD1. The CDR3 extends over 14 amino acids. The J segment lost 4 bases and the V segment lost 2 bases, leaving 5 bases of the junction unmatched. The germline V gene has CDR1 SGDLS and CDR2 YYNGEE. This CDR3 is CASSVVDRVTEAFF. The CDR3 DNA is TGTGCCAGCAGCGTCGTTGACAGGGTCACTGAAGCTTTCTTT.

This clonotype was seen repeatedly, ten times or more. The V gene is TRBV20-1, the J gene TRBJ2-1, with 10 bases identical to TRBD2. The germline CDR1 and CDR2 sequences are DFQATT and SNEGSKA (reference sequence). This CDR3 spans 15 amino acids. The J segment lost 8 bases and the V segment lost 6 bases, leaving 13 bases of the junction unmatched. Written as DNA, the CDR3 is TGCAGTGCCACCGGTCTAGCGGGAGAGGGTGATGAGCAGTTCTTC. Translating gives CSATGLAGEGDEQFF.

The chain links TRBV20-1 to TRBJ2-7, with TRBD1 identical over 7 bases. Germline V gene sequence: CDR1 DFQATT, CDR2 SNEGSKA (reference sequence). There are 14 residues in the CDR3. V gave up 1 base and J gave up 2 bases; unmatched junction bases: 5. The CDR3 region is CSARAPDRTYEQYF. The CDR3 bases are TGCAGTGCTAGAGCTCCGGACAGGACCTACGAGCAGTACTTC.

The chain joins TRBV20-1 to TRBJ2-7; D remains unclear. The CDR3 runs 12 residues. Germline V gene sequence: CDR1 DFQATT, CDR2 SNEGSKA (reference sequence). Deletions cut 3 bases from V and 4 bases from J, with 10 bases between. CDR3 in DNA: TGCAGTGCTAGCCACAGAGAATACGAGCAGTACTTC. Its translation is CSASHREYEQYF.